This note documents a single T cell receptor beta chain sequence. Its matching antigen is unknown. Looked up from germline, CDR1 is MDHEN and CDR2 is SYDVKM. The CDR3 runs to 17 residues. J lost 2 bases, V lost 7 bases, and 10 bases had no gene match. The unexposed donors gave CD4+ T cells in about 2011-2018, prior to COVID-19. Isolation of CD4+ T cells took place after around 11 days in culture. Some clones are missing from TCRdb's copy, which holds only in-frame ones; the method was immunoSEQ multiplex PCR. Here the sample spans about 21,000 clones, around 75% being singletons. This sample is drawn from a study of CD4 T cells in relation to SARS-CoV-2 and coronaviruses. Overall study context: TCR beta CDR3s were sequenced after roughly ten-day antigen culture of PBMCs. Negative control cultures got HIV-1 Nef peptides or no peptide.

The study's findings and limits: Pre-pandemic and post-infection samples never came from the same donor.

V is TRBV28 and J is TRBJ1-5; 11 positions agree with TRBD1. The sequence derives from a human donor in good health. Sequenced: CD4+ T cells from PBMCs, cultured in vitro. The CDR3 DNA reads as TGTGCCAGCACTAACCCTGGGACAGGGGGGCGCAATCAGCCCCAGCATTTT. It yields the protein CASTNPGTGGRNQPQHF.